One and the same sample provided the 29 T cell receptor beta chains below, sequenced in a study of T-cell reconstitution after alpha-beta-depleted transplantation in children. TCRbeta library preparation incorporated unique molecular identifiers. TCRdb passed the PCR reads through MiXCR, listing each CDR3 protein once. The repertoire holds 230,000 or so distinct CDR3 sequences, with 12% as singletons. This sample comprised PBMCs from the stem cell graft donor, obtained from the stem cell graft. These receptors all stem from a human donor who donated a stem cell graft to a child with acute lymphoblastic leukemia.

This chain links TRBV7-9 with TRBJ1-2; 11 bases align to TRBD1. The CDR3 sequence is 14 residues long. Trimming took 7 bases from V and 7 from J; bases not matched to a gene: 8. The germline V gene has CDR1 SEHNR and CDR2 FQNEAQ (reference sequence). CDR3 coding DNA: TGTGCCAGCAACCCCGGACAGGGGGCTGCTGGCTACACCTTC. It is translated as CASNPGQGAAGYTF.

This clonotype showed up many times. V is TRBV5-1 and J is TRBJ2-1; the D is unclear. This CDR3 is built from 15 residues. CDR1 is SGHRS and CDR2 is YFSETQ in the germline V gene. With 1 base removed from V and 7 bases from J, the gap between germline ends came to 15 bases. CDR3 sequence (DNA): TGCGCCAGCAGCTTGCCAAAGAACAGTCTAAATGAGCAGTTCTTC. Translated, it gives CASSLPKNSLNEQFF.

This clonotype was seen many times. The chain employs TRBV20-1 and TRBJ2-7, with D perhaps matching TRBD1 or TRBD2 (7 bases each). The CDR3 is 14 amino acids. Trimming cost V 1 base and J 3 bases, with 13 bases left between them. The germline CDR1 and CDR2 sequences are DFQATT and SNEGSKA (reference sequence). The CDR3 protein is CSARVRGRDYEQYF. DNA of the CDR3: TGCAGTGCTAGAGTCAGGGGGAGGGACTACGAGCAGTACTTC.

Note on this clonotype: A much bigger clone sits one base away, suggesting this may be a read error. The conserved phenylalanine or tryptophan normally closing the CDR3 is absent here, so this likely arose from a read error. The rearrangement joins TRBV27 to TRBJ2-3, with unresolved D. Trimming left V 3 bases short and J 1 base short, with 23 bases between. The CDR3 totals 19 residues. Germline values: CDR1 MNHEY, CDR2 SMNVEV (reference sequence). CDR3 sequence: CASSLLPARGPIGTDTQYY. The CDR3 DNA is TGTGCCAGCAGTTTGTTACCGGCCCGAGGCCCAATCGGCACAGATACGCAGTATTAT.

Only a few counts were recorded for this clonotype. The rearrangement joins TRBV5-1 to TRBJ2-7; D remains unclear. Trimming removed 4 bases at V and 7 bases at J, with 15 bases between. Germline CDR1 SGHRS, CDR2 YFSETQ. This CDR3 is built from 13 residues. The chain's CDR3 is CASSPRASQEQYF. The CDR3 DNA reads as TGCGCCAGCAGCCCAAGGGCAAGTCAAGAGCAGTACTTC. The entire variable domain, with the rest obtained from reference TRBV5-1 and TRBJ2-7, is as follows: KAGVTQTPRYLIKTRGQQVTLSCSPISGHRSVSWYQQTPGQGLQFLFEYFSETQRNKGNFPGRFSGRQFSNSRSEMNVSTLELGDSALYLCASSPRASQEQYFGPGTRLTVT.

This clonotype occurred many times. This chain connects TRBV28 to TRBJ2-1; 8 bases align to TRBD1. This CDR3 has 14 amino acids. J was trimmed by 8 bases and V by 6 bases; bases with no gene match: 9. From germline, CDR1 is MDHEN and CDR2 SYDVKM. The CDR3 loop is CASSLRGRGDEQFF. CDR3 in DNA: TGTGCCAGCAGCCTCAGGGGGCGGGGTGATGAGCAGTTCTTC.

V and J are TRBV12-3 or TRBV12-4 and TRBJ1-6; D gene unclear. There are 13 residues in the CDR3. Trimming took off 0 bases at V and 8 bases at J, with 5 bases between the two ends. This CDR3 reads CASSLALYSPLHF. CDR3 DNA sequence: TGTGCCAGCAGTTTAGCCCTATATTCACCCCTCCACTTT.

This clonotype was counted ten times or more. The gene calls are TRBV20-1 and TRBJ2-7; the D gene could be TRBD1 or TRBD2 (5 bases each). In germline, CDR1 is DFQATT, CDR2 SNEGSKA (reference sequence). The V gene lost 2 bases and the J gene lost 6 bases, with 11 bases spanning the gap. The CDR3 length is 12 residues. In nucleotides, the CDR3 is TGCAGTGCTAGACCGGGACGGGGCGAGCAGTACTTC. This translates into CSARPGRGEQYF.

This clonotype has a count of ten or more. The germline gene is not matched at one end of the junction; a read error may be the cause. The DNA for the CDR3 is TGTGCCAGCAGTTTAGGCCAGAGCTACGAGCAGTACTTC. Translation gives CASSLGQSYEQYF. This sequence joins TRBV5-1 and TRBJ2-7; unclear D gene. Germline lookup yields CDR1 SGHRS and CDR2 YFSETQ. The CDR3 extends over 13 amino acids. Together with reference TRBV5-1 and TRBJ2-7, the CDR3 gives the full variable domain: KAGVTQTPRYLIKTRGQQVTLSCSPISGHRSVSWYQQTPGQGLQFLFEYFSETQRNKGNFPGRFSGRQFSNSRSEMNVSTLELGDSALYLCASSLGQSYEQYFGPGTRLTVT.

This clonotype was picked up many times. V is TRBV7-8 and J is TRBJ1-1; 8 bases are a match to TRBD1. Germline CDR1 reads SGHVS; CDR2 reads FQNEAQ. Trimming at V came to 2 bases and at J to 3 bases, leaving 8 bases not matched to a gene. The CDR3 is 16 residues long. Written as DNA, the CDR3 is TGTGCCAGCAGCTTAATGGAGGCAGGGGGCTACACTGAAGCTTTCTTT. This sequence encodes CASSLMEAGGYTEAFF.

The table lists this clonotype with many counts. The V call is TRBV7-9, the J call TRBJ2-3, with a possible D match to TRBD1 (7 bases). V was shortened by 8 bases and J by 2 bases, with 20 bases between the two germline ends. CDR1 and CDR2 (germline): SEHNR, FQNEAQ (reference sequence). There are 16 residues in the CDR3. The CDR3 DNA reads TGTGCCAGCCCATCGACAGGGAGGATTTTCACAGATACGCAGTATTTT. Residues: CASPSTGRIFTDTQYF.

This clonotype showed up many times. The chain employs TRBV2 and TRBJ2-7; D gene unclear. Looked up from germline, CDR1 is SNHLY and CDR2 is FYNNEI. V lost 8 bases and J 5 bases, leaving 13 bases between the germline ends. The CDR3 runs to 12 residues. The CDR3 protein is CASRVSSNEQYF. CDR3 DNA: TGTGCCAGCCGCGTCTCGAGCAACGAGCAGTACTTC.

The rearrangement links TRBV5-4 to TRBJ2-1; 9 bases map to TRBD2. V shed 3 bases, J shed 10 bases, and the junction held 2 bases outside the gene matches. The CDR3 loop spans 12 amino acids. Germline V lookup: CDR1 SGHNT, CDR2 YYREEE (reference sequence). CDR3 sequence (DNA): TGTGCCAGCAGCTCTAGCGGGATCGAGCAGTTCTTC. It codes for CASSSSGIEQFF.

V and J are TRBV19 and TRBJ2-1, with TRBD2 matching 10 bases. V trimming: 2 bases; J trimming: 4 bases; junction bases outside the gene matches: 2. The CDR3 is 15 residues long. The germline gives CDR1 LNHDA, CDR2 SQIVND (reference sequence). CDR3 bases: TGTGCCAGTAGTATAACTAGCGGGGAGTACAATGAGCAGTTCTTC. Its translation is CASSITSGEYNEQFF.

This clonotype was counted many times. The chain uses TRBV20-1 and TRBJ2-7, with 7 nucleotides matching TRBD1. The ends lost 3 bases at V and 6 bases at J; junction bases unmatched: 14. The CDR3 runs to 15 residues. The germline V gene has CDR1 DFQATT and CDR2 SNEGSKA (reference sequence). Here the CDR3 reads CSASATGAPTGEQYF. The CDR3 region has the DNA TGCAGTGCTAGTGCAACAGGGGCCCCAACAGGCGAGCAGTACTTC.

This clonotype was seen ten or more times. The chain uses TRBV6-1 and TRBJ2-1, with 11 bases matching TRBD2. CDR3 size: 16 residues. The germline gives CDR1 MNHNS, CDR2 SASEGT. The J segment lost 4 bases and the V segment lost 6 bases, leaving 8 bases of the junction unmatched. Here the CDR3 reads CASSSNLAGGYNEQFF. The DNA for the CDR3 is TGTGCCAGCAGCTCCAATCTAGCGGGGGGTTACAATGAGCAGTTCTTC.

This clonotype came up many times. The chain couples TRBV7-9 to TRBJ1-6; D possibly corresponds to TRBD1 (6 bases). V lost 6 bases to trimming and J lost 10 bases, with 13 bases between them. The CDR3 has 13 residues. Germline CDR1 and CDR2: SEHNR and FQNEAQ (reference sequence). CDR3 in amino acids: CASRSTGNSPLHF. In nucleotides, the CDR3 is TGTGCCAGCAGATCTACAGGGAACTCACCCCTCCACTTT. Looking up the rest from reference TRBV7-9 and TRBJ1-6 gives the full variable domain: DTGVSQNPRHKITKRGQNVTFRCDPISEHNRLYWYRQTLGQGPEFLTYFQNEAQLEKSRLLSDRFSAERPKGSFSTLEIQRTEQGDSAMYLCASRSTGNSPLHFGNGTRLTVT.

The gene calls are TRBV28 and TRBJ1-1; weak D call: TRBD1 (6 bases). Per germline, CDR1 MDHEN and CDR2 SYDVKM. The ends were cut back, 5 bases at V and 6 bases at J, with 13 bases in the middle. CDR3 length equals 13 residues. CDR3 nucleotide sequence: TGTGCCAGCAGTGGGTCAGGACAGTCTGAAGCTTTCTTT. This sequence encodes CASSGSGQSEAFF.

This clonotype has at least ten counts. The chain employs TRBV4-3 and TRBJ1-1; maybe TRBD1 (5 bases). Germline V gene lookup returns CDR1 LGHNA and CDR2 YSLEER. Trimming took off 4 bases at V and 4 bases at J, with 19 bases between the two ends. The CDR3 spans 16 residues. CDR3 bases: TGCGCCAGCAGCCTCTCGAGGGGCCTTCGGGGCACTGAAGCTTTCTTT. Its translation is CASSLSRGLRGTEAFF.

This clonotype was found many times. The J gene is TRBJ2-1, the V gene TRBV5-1; D assignment may be TRBD1 or TRBD2 (5 bases each). This CDR3 region has 16 residues. V dropped 4 bases and J dropped 4 bases, with 18 bases sitting between them. CDR1 and CDR2 from the germline V gene are SGHRS and YFSETQ. DNA of the CDR3: TGCGCCAGCAGCCTTAAGGGACCGTCCGGGTACAATGAGCAGTTCTTC. Amino acid sequence: CASSLKGPSGYNEQFF.

This clonotype was counted ten times or more. The J gene is TRBJ2-5, the V gene TRBV5-4; 9 bases align to TRBD1. Germline CDR1 is SGHNT and CDR2 is YYREEE (reference sequence). This CDR3 has 19 amino acids. Trimming cost V 0 bases and J 1 base; bases outside gene matches: 13. CDR3 protein: CASSLDPGWGQGRQETQYF. The CDR3 bases are TGTGCCAGCAGCTTGGATCCCGGATGGGGACAGGGACGCCAAGAGACCCAGTACTTC. Full variable domain (missing parts from reference TRBV5-4 and TRBJ2-5): ETGVTQSPTHLIKTRGQQVTLRCSSQSGHNTVSWYQQALGQGPQFIFQYYREEENGRGNFPPRFSGLQFPNYSSELNVNALELDDSALYLCASSLDPGWGQGRQETQYFGPGTRLLVL.

This clonotype was seen ten or more times. CDR3 in DNA: TGTGCCAGCCTAGTTGGGGCCACAGATACGCAGTATTTT. The encoded protein is CASLVGATDTQYF. The J gene is TRBJ2-3, the V gene TRBV2, with a possible D match to TRBD1 (5 bases). The ends were cut back, 8 bases at V and 2 bases at J, with 11 bases in the middle. The CDR3 has 13 residues. Germline assignment: CDR1 SNHLY and CDR2 FYNNEI.

V gene TRBV19 combines with J gene TRBJ2-7; 9 bases fit TRBD1. Germline lookup yields CDR1 LNHDA and CDR2 SQIVND (reference sequence). With 6 bases clipped from V and 1 base from J, the junction kept 10 bases outside the gene matches. The CDR3 is 16 residues long. The CDR3 reads CASRSTGTGISYEQYF. Here the CDR3 DNA reads TGTGCCAGTAGATCAACCGGGACAGGGATATCCTACGAGCAGTACTTC. Full variable domain (missing parts from reference TRBV19 and TRBJ2-7): DGGITQSPKYLFRKEGQNVTLSCEQNLNHDAMYWYRQDPGQGLRLIYYSQIVNDFQKGDIAEGYSVSREKKESFPLTVTSAQKNPTAFYLCASRSTGTGISYEQYFGPGTRLTVT.

This clonotype has a count of ten or more. The chain joins TRBV20-1 to TRBJ1-1; 9 nucleotides align to TRBD1. The CDR3 is made up of 13 amino acids. The J segment lost 1 base and the V segment lost 5 bases, leaving 2 bases of the junction unmatched. Looked up from germline, CDR1 is DFQATT and CDR2 is SNEGSKA (reference sequence). The chain's CDR3 is CSADRGRNTEAFF. As DNA, the CDR3 is TGCAGTGCTGACAGGGGGAGGAACACTGAAGCTTTCTTT.

This clonotype was detected many times. The chain recombines TRBV5-1 with TRBJ2-3, with TRBD1 matching 11 bases. V dropped 4 bases and J dropped 3; count of bases not matched to a gene: 7. The CDR3 contains 16 residues. CDR1 is SGHRS and CDR2 is YFSETQ in the germline V gene. CDR3 DNA: TGCGCCAGCAGCAGAGGACAGGGGGCTAGAACAGATACGCAGTATTTT. Amino acid sequence: CASSRGQGARTDTQYF.

There are many counts of this clonotype. The chain has TRBV7-9 and TRBJ2-7, with 8 bases that match TRBD1. Germline CDR1 reads SEHNR; CDR2 reads FQNEAQ (reference sequence). V gave up 5 bases and J gave up 5 bases; unmatched junction bases: 5. The CDR3 has 13 amino acids. This chain's CDR3 is CASSGRTGNEQYF. CDR3 nucleotides: TGTGCCAGCAGCGGACGGACAGGGAACGAGCAGTACTTC.

V gene TRBV15 combines with J gene TRBJ2-7; no firm D call. The V end lost 0 bases, the J end lost 6 bases, and 9 bases lay between the germline ends. The CDR3 has 13 amino acids. Germline CDR1 is LNHNV and CDR2 is YYDKDF (reference sequence). This chain's CDR3 is CATSRDLRREQYF. The DNA for the CDR3 is TGTGCCACCAGCAGAGATCTGAGGCGCGAGCAGTACTTC.

This clonotype was counted many times. V gene TRBV7-2 combines with J gene TRBJ1-1; tentatively, D is TRBD1 (6 bases). V lost 4 bases and J 4 bases, leaving 13 bases between the germline ends. The CDR3 runs to 14 residues. In germline, CDR1 is SGHTA, CDR2 FQGNSA. For the CDR3, the DNA is TGTGCCAGCAGCTCACAATGGGGGGCCACTGAAGCTTTCTTT. Protein sequence: CASSSQWGATEAFF.

This clonotype was observed many times. The chain combines TRBV29-1 with TRBJ2-5, with TRBD1 as a possible D gene (5 bases). The CDR3 consists of 12 residues. Germline CDR1 is SQVTM and CDR2 is ANQGSEA. V dropped 6 bases and J dropped 0 bases, with 8 bases sitting between them. CDR3 coding DNA: TGCAGCGTGAGACAGTACCAAGAGACCCAGTACTTC. It yields the protein CSVRQYQETQYF.